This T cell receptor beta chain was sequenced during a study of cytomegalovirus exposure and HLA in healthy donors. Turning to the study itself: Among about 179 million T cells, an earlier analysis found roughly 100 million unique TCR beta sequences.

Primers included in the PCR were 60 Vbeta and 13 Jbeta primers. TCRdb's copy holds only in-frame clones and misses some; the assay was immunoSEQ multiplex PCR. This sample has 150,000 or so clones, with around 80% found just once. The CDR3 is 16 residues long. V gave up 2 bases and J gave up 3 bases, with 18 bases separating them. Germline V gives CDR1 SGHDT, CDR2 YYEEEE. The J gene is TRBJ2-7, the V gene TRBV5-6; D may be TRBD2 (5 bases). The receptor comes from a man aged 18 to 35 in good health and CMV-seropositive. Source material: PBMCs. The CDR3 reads CASSLFVGVNLYEQYF. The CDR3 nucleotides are TGTGCCAGCAGCTTATTCGTCGGGGTTAATCTCTACGAGCAGTACTTC. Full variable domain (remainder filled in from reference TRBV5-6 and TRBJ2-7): DAGVTQSPTHLIKTRGQQVTLRCSPKSGHDTVSWYQQALGQGPQFIFQYYEEEERQRGNFPDRFSGHQFPNYSSELNVNALLLGDSALYLCASSLFVGVNLYEQYFGPGTRLTVT.